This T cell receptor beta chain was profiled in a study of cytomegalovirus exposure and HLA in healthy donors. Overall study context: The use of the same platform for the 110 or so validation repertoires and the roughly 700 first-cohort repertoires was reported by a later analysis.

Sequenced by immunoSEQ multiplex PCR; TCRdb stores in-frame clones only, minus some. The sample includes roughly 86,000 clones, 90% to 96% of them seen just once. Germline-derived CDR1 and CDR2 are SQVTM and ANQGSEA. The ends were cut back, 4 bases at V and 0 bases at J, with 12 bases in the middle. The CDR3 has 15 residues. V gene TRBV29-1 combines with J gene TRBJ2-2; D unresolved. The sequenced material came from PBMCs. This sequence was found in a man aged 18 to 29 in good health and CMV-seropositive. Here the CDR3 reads CSVVGYTTNTGELFF. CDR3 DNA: TGCAGCGTTGTTGGGTATACTACGAACACCGGGGAGCTGTTTTTT.